Following are 30 T cell receptor beta chains from one sample sequenced in a study of Tregs in tolerant kidney transplant recipients. Sequenced by immunoSEQ multiplex PCR; TCRdb stores in-frame clones only, minus some. The sample table sets out 25,000 to 35,000 clones. The sequences come from CD8+ T cells from blood, collected before the transplant. These receptors came from a human donor who received a combined kidney and bone marrow transplant.

As concerns this clone: Read data end 3 residues before the CDR3 end; the end is taken from the germline J gene. The gene calls are TRBV7-8 and TRBJ1-1; D possibly corresponds to TRBD1 (6 bases). The CDR3 runs 15 residues. V lost 5 bases and J lost 4, with 17 bases in between. Germline CDR1 is SGHVS and CDR2 is FQNEAQ. The part of the CDR3 DNA that was read is TGTGCCAGCAGCGGGAAGCAGGGGATCATCACTGAA. It codes for CASSGKQGIITE. The full CDR3 sequence reads CASSGKQGIITEAFF.

As regards this clone: The CDR3 goes on 3 residues after the read ends, and that part is filled in from the germline J gene. V is TRBV29-1 and J is TRBJ1-4; the D gene is possibly TRBD1 (6 bases). Trimming removed 5 bases at V and 8 bases at J, with 9 bases between. The germline V gene has CDR1 SQVTM and CDR2 ANQGSEA. The CDR3 covers 11 residues. CDR3 DNA (partial): TGCAGCGTTCGGGGGGGCGAAAAA. Its protein is CSVRGGEK. The entire CDR3 protein reads CSVRGGEKLFF. Full variable domain (rest looked up from reference TRBV29-1 and TRBJ1-4): SAVISQKPSRDICQRGTSLTIQCQVDSQVTMMFWYRQQPGQSLTLIATANQGSEATYESGFVIDKFPISRPNLTFSTLTVSNMSPEDSSIYLCSVRGGEKLFFGSGTQLSVL.

To note about this clone: The observed sequence ends 3 residues before the CDR3 terminus, with the missing tail filled in from the germline J gene. The V and J genes are TRBV20-1 and TRBJ2-3, with D tentatively TRBD1 (6 bases). This CDR3 contains 13 residues. Germline-derived CDR1 and CDR2 are DFQATT and SNEGSKA (reference sequence). Trimming took off 3 bases at V and 2 bases at J, with 9 bases between the two ends. The CDR3 bases that were read are TGCAGTGCTAGGACAGGACACACAGATACG. Its translation: CSARTGHTDT. The entire CDR3 reads CSARTGHTDTQYF.

Turning to this clone: The CDR3 end is not reached by the read, which stops 3 residues before it; the germline J gene fills it in. The V call is TRBV6-4, the J call TRBJ1-2, with 8 bases that match TRBD1. V lost 6 bases and J lost 2; bases outside the gene matches: 8. CDR3 length: 15 residues. CDR1 is MRHNA and CDR2 is SNTAGT in the germline V gene. The CDR3 spells CASSPPGQANYGYTF. The part of the CDR3 DNA that was read is TGTGCCAGCAGCCCCCCGGGACAGGCCAACTATGGC.

In the case of this clone: With the read ending 3 residues before the CDR3 end, the germline J gene is used to fill in that end. V is TRBV19 and J is TRBJ1-5; D call uncertain. The CDR3 spans 14 residues. Germline V lookup: CDR1 LNHDA, CDR2 SQIVND (reference sequence). V lost 3 bases to trimming and J lost 0 bases, with 6 bases between them. CDR3 bases read: TGTGCCAGTAGTATCCCGTATAGCAATCAGCCC. This encodes CASSIPYSNQP. The entire CDR3 protein reads CASSIPYSNQPQHF.

Of note for this clone: The DNA ends 3 residues before the CDR3 does, and the rest of the CDR3 is filled in from the germline J gene. V and J are TRBV7-8 and TRBJ2-3; maybe TRBD2 (6 bases). The germline gives CDR1 SGHVS, CDR2 FQNEAQ. The V end was cut by 3 bases, the J end by 5 bases, with 15 bases between. The CDR3 spans 15 residues. The chain's CDR3 is CASSLLEGLKDTQYF. The DNA read from the CDR3 is TGTGCCAGCAGCTTGCTCGAGGGACTGAAAGATACG.

Of note for this clone: The CDR3 extends 3 residues past the end of the read, so its final part is completed from the germline J gene. This chain links TRBV19 with TRBJ2-4; D may be TRBD2 (6 bases). Germline assignment: CDR1 LNHDA and CDR2 SQIVND (reference sequence). Deletions cut 1 base from V and 6 bases from J, with 10 bases between. CDR3 length: 14 residues. The CDR3 loop reads CASSIGPSVNIQYF. The CDR3 DNA, read in part, is TGTGCCAGTAGTATAGGCCCTAGCGTAAACATT. The full variable domain, completed using reference TRBV19 and TRBJ2-4, is DGGITQSPKYLFRKEGQNVTLSCEQNLNHDAMYWYRQDPGQGLRLIYYSQIVNDFQKGDIAEGYSVSREKKESFPLTVTSAQKNPTAFYLCASSIGPSVNIQYFGAGTRLSVL.

A word on this clone: From the germline J gene comes the end of the CDR3, since the read stops 3 residues before it. The V and J genes are TRBV5-6 and TRBJ2-6; D not certain. Germline loops: CDR1 SGHDT, CDR2 YYEEEE. V lost 2 bases and J lost 0, with 3 bases in between. The CDR3 has 14 amino acids. The sequenced part of the CDR3 DNA is TGTGCCAGCAGCTTCGGCTCTGGGGCCAACGTC. Encoded protein: CASSFGSGANV. The whole CDR3 protein is CASSFGSGANVLTF.

Frequency places this clone as medium-sized (0.01 to 0.1%). The read is 3 residues too short to cover the CDR3 end, so that end is filled in from the germline J gene. The chain links TRBV5-6 to TRBJ1-1; 9 bases are a match to TRBD1. Germline V gives CDR1 SGHDT, CDR2 YYEEEE. CDR3 size: 15 residues. J gave up 0 bases and V 5 bases, and 5 bases lay outside the gene matches. CDR3 DNA, as far as it was read: TGTGCCAGCAGTGTCGGGACAGGGATGAACACTGAA. Its protein product is CASSVGTGMNTE. The entire CDR3 protein reads CASSVGTGMNTEAFF.

CDR3 bases read: TGTGCCAGCAGCCCTAGGGGGGGACAGGGGGGCGAG. Its translation: CASSPRGGQGGE. The CDR3 in full is CASSPRGGQGGEQYF. The J gene is TRBJ2-7, the V gene TRBV7-8, with 11 bases lining up with TRBD1. The read halts 3 residues ahead of the CDR3 end, with the missing end drawn from the germline J gene. V lost 5 bases and J lost 6; bases outside the gene matches: 9. Per germline, CDR1 SGHVS and CDR2 FQNEAQ. This CDR3 comprises 15 residues.

On this clone itself: The read ends 3 residues early relative to the CDR3; the germline J gene fills the gap. The rearrangement links TRBV5-1 to TRBJ2-2; D remains ambiguous. V lost 0 bases and J lost 7, with 10 bases in between. This CDR3 spans 14 amino acids. Looked up from germline, CDR1 is SGHRS and CDR2 is YFSETQ. The CDR3 spells CASSLAGTGGELFF. The sequenced CDR3 bases are TGCGCCAGCAGCTTGGCGGGTACGGGCGGGGAG. Drawing the rest from reference TRBV5-1 and TRBJ2-2, the complete variable domain is KAGVTQTPRYLIKTRGQQVTLSCSPISGHRSVSWYQQTPGQGLQFLFEYFSETQRNKGNFPGRFSGRQFSNSRSEMNVSTLELGDSALYLCASSLAGTGGELFFGEGSRLTVL.

Concerning this clone: The read finishes 3 residues shy of the CDR3 end, and the germline J gene is used to complete it. This sequence joins TRBV7-2 and TRBJ1-1; 7 positions match TRBD1. With V trimmed by 0 bases and J by 3 bases, 7 bases remained unmatched. In germline, CDR1 is SGHTA, CDR2 FQGNSA. CDR3 length: 16 residues. The part of the CDR3 DNA that was read is TGTGCCAGCAGCTTAGCCCCCAGGGGGAAGTACACTGAA. Protein product: CASSLAPRGKYTE. The entire CDR3 protein is CASSLAPRGKYTEAFF.

About this clone: The read terminates 3 residues ahead of where the CDR3 ends, so the germline J gene completes it. The chain is built from TRBV2 and TRBJ2-5; D is unresolved. CDR3 length: 14 residues. Looked up from germline, CDR1 is SNHLY and CDR2 is FYNNEI. V was pared by 0 bases and J by 5 bases, with 10 bases between. CDR3 bases read: TGTGCCAGCAGTGAAGCACCCAGGATGGAGACC. Translation: CASSEAPRMET. The complete CDR3 reads CASSEAPRMETQYF. The complete variable domain, with remaining parts taken from reference TRBV2 and TRBJ2-5, reads EPEVTQTPSHQVTQMGQEVILRCVPISNHLYFYWYRQILGQKVEFLVSFYNNEISEKSEIFDDQFSVERPDGSNFTLKIRSTKLEDSAMYFCASSEAPRMETQYFGPGTRLLVL.

To note about this clone: The CDR3 is cut off 3 residues early in the read; its end comes from the germline J gene. This sequence joins TRBV30 and TRBJ2-7, with TRBD2 matching over 7 bases. The CDR3 is 13 amino acids. V lost 3 bases, J lost 3 bases, and 5 bases stayed unmatched. CDR1 GTSNPN and CDR2 SVGIG come from the germline V gene (reference sequence). This CDR3 reads CAWSRLAGYEQYF. The sequenced CDR3 bases are TGTGCCTGGAGCCGACTAGCAGGCTACGAG.

In regard to this clone: Read sequence stops 3 residues before the CDR3 end, and the germline J gene provides the missing end. The gene calls are TRBV7-2 and TRBJ2-3; 9 nucleotides align to TRBD1. The CDR3 runs 15 residues. Trimming at V came to 3 bases and at J to 5 bases, leaving 6 bases not matched to a gene. The germline V gene has CDR1 SGHTA and CDR2 FQGNSA. Partial CDR3 DNA: TGTGCCAGCAGCTTGGACAGGGGTATAGTAGATACG. This gives the protein CASSLDRGIVDT. The CDR3 in full is CASSLDRGIVDTQYF.

Details on this clone: From the germline J gene comes the end of the CDR3, since the read stops 3 residues before it. The chain combines TRBV18 with TRBJ2-7; 8 nucleotides agree with TRBD2. CDR3 length: 14 residues. Germline V lookup: CDR1 KGHSH, CDR2 LQKENI. V was clipped by 1 base and J by 5 bases; unmatched bases: 4. The DNA read from the CDR3 is TGTGCCAGCTCACCACTAGCGGGGTACGACGAG. This codes for CASSPLAGYDE. The complete CDR3 protein is CASSPLAGYDEQYF.

As regards this clone: The read finishes 3 residues shy of the CDR3 end, and the germline J gene is used to complete it. This chain joins TRBV7-2 and TRBJ1-6; 10 bases map to TRBD1. This CDR3 has 15 amino acids. V trimming: 3 bases; J trimming: 8 bases; junction bases outside the gene matches: 4. Per germline, CDR1 SGHTA and CDR2 FQGNSA. The CDR3 is CASSFDRGRDSPLHF. The sequenced part of the CDR3 DNA is TGTGCCAGCAGCTTCGACAGGGGGCGCGATTCACCC.

Details on this clone: The missing CDR3 end, 3 residues past where the read stops, is filled in from the germline J gene. This chain uses TRBV19 with TRBJ2-7, with 9 bases matching TRBD1. Per germline, CDR1 LNHDA and CDR2 SQIVND (reference sequence). V was clipped by 5 bases and J by 4 bases; unmatched bases: 6. The CDR3 length is 14 residues. CDR3 region: CASSVTGGNYEQYF. The DNA read from the CDR3 is TGTGCCAGTAGTGTAACAGGGGGCAATTACGAG.

As for this clone: The read terminates 3 residues ahead of where the CDR3 ends, so the germline J gene completes it. This sequence joins TRBV19 and TRBJ1-6, with TRBD1 as a possible D gene (6 bases). This CDR3 is 13 amino acids long. CDR1 is LNHDA and CDR2 is SQIVND in the germline V gene (reference sequence). Trimming took 11 bases from V and 9 from J, leaving 17 bases between them. The CDR3 loop reads CASTAGAGSPLHF. Partial CDR3 DNA: TGTGCCTCAACTGCGGGGGCCGGTTCACCC. The full variable domain, with the rest looked up from reference TRBV19 and TRBJ1-6, is DGGITQSPKYLFRKEGQNVTLSCEQNLNHDAMYWYRQDPGQGLRLIYYSQIVNDFQKGDIAEGYSVSREKKESFPLTVTSAQKNPTAFYLCASTAGAGSPLHFGNGTRLTVT.

With regard to this clone: The read ends 3 residues shy of where the CDR3 ends; the end is completed using the germline J gene. V and J are TRBV7-6 and TRBJ2-7; possibly TRBD1 for D (6 bases). CDR1 and CDR2 from the germline V gene are SGHVS and FNYEAQ. V was shortened by 5 bases and J by 6 bases, with 11 bases between the two germline ends. The CDR3 sequence is 12 residues long. The CDR3 region is CASSPTGSEQYF. The CDR3 bases that were read are TGTGCCAGCAGCCCCACAGGGTCCGAG. Supplemented by reference TRBV7-6 and TRBJ2-7, the full variable domain reads GAGVSQSPRYKVTKRGQDVALRCDPISGHVSLYWYRQALGQGPEFLTYFNYEAQQDKSGLPNDRFSAERPEGSISTLTIQRTEQRDSAMYRCASSPTGSEQYFGPGTRLTVT.

Worth noting for this clone: The read is 3 residues too short to cover the CDR3 end, so that end is filled in from the germline J gene. V and J are TRBV5-1 and TRBJ1-1, with D perhaps matching TRBD1 (6 bases). The V gene's germline CDR1 is SGHRS and CDR2 YFSETQ. The germline V and J ends were trimmed by 3 bases and 1 base, with 16 bases remaining between them. This CDR3 has 16 amino acids. This chain's CDR3 is CASSSVGGTPNTEAFF. The sequenced part of the CDR3 DNA is TGCGCCAGCAGCTCGGTGGGGGGGACACCGAACACTGAA.

Comment on this clone: The read comes to an end 3 residues before the CDR3 does, leaving the germline J gene to fill in the end. V gene TRBV13 combines with J gene TRBJ2-1; 12 bases are shared with TRBD2. The V gene end was trimmed by 0 bases and the J gene end by 4 bases; junction bases not matched to a gene: 4. The CDR3 length is 17 residues. Looked up from germline, CDR1 is PRHDT and CDR2 is FYEKMQ (reference sequence). The sequenced part of the CDR3 DNA is TGTGCCAGCAGCTTAGGACTAGCGGGAGGACGGTACAATGAG. This sequence encodes CASSLGLAGGRYNE. The whole CDR3 sequence reads CASSLGLAGGRYNEQFF.

With respect to this clone: The CDR3 goes on 3 residues after the read ends, and that part is filled in from the germline J gene. The V gene is TRBV5-1, the J gene TRBJ2-3, with 9 bases aligning to TRBD1. Germline V gene sequence: CDR1 SGHRS, CDR2 YFSETQ. V was clipped by 5 bases and J by 0 bases; unmatched bases: 13. CDR3 length: 18 residues. The sequenced part of the CDR3 DNA is TGCGCCAGCAGTAACGCCGGGACAGGGCCCCCTAGCACAGATACG. Its protein product is CASSNAGTGPPSTDT. The full-length CDR3 reads as CASSNAGTGPPSTDTQYF. Supplemented by reference TRBV5-1 and TRBJ2-3, the full variable domain reads KAGVTQTPRYLIKTRGQQVTLSCSPISGHRSVSWYQQTPGQGLQFLFEYFSETQRNKGNFPGRFSGRQFSNSRSEMNVSTLELGDSALYLCASSNAGTGPPSTDTQYFGPGTRLTVL.

Worth noting for this clone: The CDR3 end is not reached by the read, which stops 3 residues before it; the germline J gene fills it in. The rearrangement links TRBV7-8 to TRBJ2-1; TRBD1 matches at 7 bases. The V gene's germline CDR1 is SGHVS and CDR2 FQNEAQ. V shed 1 base and J 0 bases; nucleotides not matched to a gene: 3. This CDR3 is built from 16 residues. CDR3 bases read: TGTGCCAGCAGCTTAGAAGGGGGCTACTCCTACAATGAG. It codes for CASSLEGGYSYNE. The full-length CDR3 reads as CASSLEGGYSYNEQFF.

About this clone: With the read ending 3 residues before the CDR3 end, the germline J gene is used to fill in that end. This rearrangement joins TRBV5-1 to TRBJ1-1, with D perhaps TRBD1 (6 bases). The CDR3 covers 13 residues. Trimming stripped 6 bases from V and 1 base from J, with 10 bases between. Germline loops: CDR1 SGHRS, CDR2 YFSETQ. CDR3 DNA, as far as it was read: TGCGCCAGCACCGGGACATCGAACACTGAA. Translating it yields CASTGTSNTE. The entire CDR3 reads CASTGTSNTEAFF.

On this clone itself: The CDR3 end lies 3 residues beyond the end of the read and is filled in from the germline J gene. The chain recombines TRBV7-9 with TRBJ1-2; D is possibly TRBD1 (5 bases). Trimming took off 5 bases at V and 2 bases at J, with 9 bases between the two ends. This CDR3 comprises 13 residues. Germline assignment: CDR1 SEHNR and CDR2 FQNEAQ (reference sequence). The DNA read from the CDR3 is TGTGCCAGCAGCCCTGGGGCCAACTATGGC. It yields the protein CASSPGANYG. The complete CDR3 sequence is CASSPGANYGYTF.

Note on this clone: The read is 3 residues too short to cover the CDR3 end, so that end is filled in from the germline J gene. V gene TRBV7-6 combines with J gene TRBJ2-1, with 9 bases that match TRBD1. The CDR3 is made up of 14 amino acids. V was pared by 5 bases and J by 7 bases, with 6 bases of the junction left unmatched. Germline V CDR1 and CDR2: SGHVS, FNYEAQ. Partial CDR3 DNA: TGTGCCAGCAGCCCCGGGACAGGGTGGAATGAG. Translating gives CASSPGTGWNE. The full CDR3 sequence reads CASSPGTGWNEQFF.

Worth noting for this clone: The read ends 3 residues early relative to the CDR3; the germline J gene fills the gap. This rearrangement joins TRBV2 to TRBJ2-1; TRBD1 aligns across 8 bases. CDR3 length: 16 amino acids. Germline-derived CDR1 and CDR2 are SNHLY and FYNNEI. J gave up 0 bases and V 5 bases, and 6 bases lay outside the gene matches. The CDR3 DNA, read in part, is TGTGCCAGCAGTCCTTCCGGGACAGGCTCCTACAATGAG. It translates to CASSPSGTGSYNE. The full CDR3 sequence reads CASSPSGTGSYNEQFF.

Notes on this clone: The read is 3 residues too short to cover the CDR3 end, so that end is filled in from the germline J gene. This sequence joins TRBV20-1 and TRBJ2-5; the match to TRBD2 covers 11 bases. J was trimmed by 2 bases and V by 4 bases; bases with no gene match: 6. CDR3 size: 15 residues. Germline CDR1 DFQATT, CDR2 SNEGSKA (reference sequence). CDR3 protein: CSATLTSGIQETQYF. The DNA read from the CDR3 is TGCAGTGCTACGTTGACTAGCGGGATACAAGAGACC.

Comments on this clone: The missing CDR3 end, 3 residues past where the read stops, is filled in from the germline J gene. The chain employs TRBV29-1 and TRBJ2-3; 10 bases agree with TRBD2. V gave up 4 bases and J gave up 0 bases; unmatched junction bases: 7. The CDR3 is 16 amino acids. Germline V gene data show CDR1 as SQVTM and CDR2 as ANQGSEA. CDR3 in amino acids: CSVAGKTSGSTDTQYF. The DNA read from the CDR3 is TGCAGCGTTGCGGGGAAGACTAGCGGGAGCACAGATACG.